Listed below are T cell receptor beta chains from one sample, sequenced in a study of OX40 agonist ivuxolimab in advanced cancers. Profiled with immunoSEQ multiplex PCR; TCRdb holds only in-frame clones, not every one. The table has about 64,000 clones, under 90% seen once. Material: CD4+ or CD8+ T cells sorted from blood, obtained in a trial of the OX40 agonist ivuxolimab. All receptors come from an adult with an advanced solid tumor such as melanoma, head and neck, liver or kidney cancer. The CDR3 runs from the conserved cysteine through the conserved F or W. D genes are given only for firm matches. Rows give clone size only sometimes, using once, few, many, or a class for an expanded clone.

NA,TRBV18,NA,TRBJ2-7,TGTGCCAGCTCCCAGACAGACTACGAGCAGTACTTC,CASSQTDYEQYF
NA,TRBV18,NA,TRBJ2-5,TGTGCCAGCTGCCGGGACACCACGGGAGAGACCCAGTACTTC,CASCRDTTGETQYF
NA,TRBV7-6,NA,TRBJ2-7,TGTGCCAGCAGCCCAGGAGTGGAGGGGACCAGGGTTGAGCAGTACTTC,CASSPGVEGTRVEQYF
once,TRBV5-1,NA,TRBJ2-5,TGCGCCAGCAGGAGTAACATCGGTGATGAGACCCAGTACTTC,CASRSNIGDETQYF
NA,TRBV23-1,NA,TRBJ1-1,TGCGCCAGCAGTCAATCGTTTCTTGATTCCACTGAAGCTTTCTTT,CASSQSFLDSTEAFF
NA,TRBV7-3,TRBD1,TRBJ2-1,TGTGCCAGCAGCCCCGGAGGACAGGGGCACAATGAGCAGTTCTTC,CASSPGGQGHNEQFF
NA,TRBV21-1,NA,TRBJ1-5,TGTGCCAGCACCACCCGACACTACCAAAAAGGCAATCAGCCCCAGCATTTT,CASTTRHYQKGNQPQHF
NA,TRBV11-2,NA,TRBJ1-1,TGTGCCAGCAGCCTTGGCACTGAAGCTTTCTTT,CASSLGTEAFF
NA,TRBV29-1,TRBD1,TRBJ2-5,TGCAGCGTTGGTGGGGTCGACAGGGGGCCCCAAGAGACCCAGTACTTC,CSVGGVDRGPQETQYF
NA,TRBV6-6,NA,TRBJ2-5,TGTGCCAGCACCCGGAGGGAAGAGACCCAGTACTTC,CASTRREETQYF
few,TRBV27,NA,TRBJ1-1,TGTGCCAGCAGCTCCGCGGTCGCTGAAGCTTTCTTT,CASSSAVAEAFF
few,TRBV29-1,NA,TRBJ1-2,TGCAGCGTTCGTTCTAGGGGCTACACCTTC,CSVRSRGYTF
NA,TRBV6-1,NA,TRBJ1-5,TGTGCCAGCAGTGCTACGGGACCCCGGAAACATAGCAATCAGCCCCAGCATTTT,CASSATGPRKHSNQPQHF
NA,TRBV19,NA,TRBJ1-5,TGTGCCAGTAGTATTTCCCAGGGAAGGAATCAGCCCCAGCATTTT,CASSISQGRNQPQHF
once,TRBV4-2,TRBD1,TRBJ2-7,TGTGCCAGCAGCTTGTGGACAGGGTTCTACGAGCAGTACTTC,CASSLWTGFYEQYF
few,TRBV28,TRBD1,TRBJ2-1,TGTGCCAGCAGGCCGATTGGGACAGGGATTAATGAGCAGTTCTTC,CASRPIGTGINEQFF
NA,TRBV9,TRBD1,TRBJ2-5,TGTGCCAGCGGACAGGGGGCCGGAGAGACCCAGTACTTC,CASGQGAGETQYF
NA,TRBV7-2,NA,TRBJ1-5,TGTGCCAGCAGGAGGGGGTTTCAGCCCCAGCATTTT,CASRRGFQPQHF
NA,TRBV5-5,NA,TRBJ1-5,TGTGCCAGCAGCCCATCTAGCAATCAGCCCCAGCATTTT,CASSPSSNQPQHF
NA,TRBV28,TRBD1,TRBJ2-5,TGTGCCAGCAGTTATTGGACAGGGATATCAGAGACCCAGTACTTC,CASSYWTGISETQYF
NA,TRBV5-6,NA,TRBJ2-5,TGTGCCAGCAGCGGAGGGGCAGCGTACCAAGAGACCCAGTACTTC,CASSGGAAYQETQYF
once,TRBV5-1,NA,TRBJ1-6,TGCGCCAGCAGCGGCCGTAATTCACCCCTCCACTTT,CASSGRNSPLHF
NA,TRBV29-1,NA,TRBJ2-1,TGCAGCGTGGACACAAGCCTGAACAATGAGCAGTTCTTC,CSVDTSLNNEQFF
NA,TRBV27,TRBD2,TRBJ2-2,TGTGCCAGCAGCAAAAGCGGGACTAACACCGGGGAGCTGTTTTTT,CASSKSGTNTGELFF
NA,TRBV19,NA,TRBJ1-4,TGTGCCAGTAGTCCGAGGGAGTCCGGGCTGTTTTTT,CASSPRESGLFF
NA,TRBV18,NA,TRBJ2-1,TGTGCCAGCTCACCAGGCTCCGGCTCGGATTTTGATGAGCAGTTCTTC,CASSPGSGSDFDEQFF
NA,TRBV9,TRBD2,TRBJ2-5,TGTGCCAGCAGCGTAGCAGCGGGGGGGCGGCAAGAGACCCAGTACTTC,CASSVAAGGRQETQYF
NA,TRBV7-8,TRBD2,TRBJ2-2,TGTGCCAGCAGCTTAGTCGGTTCCGCACTAGCGGGCCTACCCACCGGGGAGCTGTTTTTT,CASSLVGSALAGLPTGELFF
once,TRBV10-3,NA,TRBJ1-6,TGTGCCATCAGCCGGGACGCGGGAAGTTCACCCCTCCACTTT,CAISRDAGSSPLHF
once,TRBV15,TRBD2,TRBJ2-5,TGTGCCACCAGCAGAGATGGCGACGAAGGAAGGGTAGCGGGAGTGCGAGAGACCCAGTACTTC,CATSRDGDEGRVAGVRETQYF
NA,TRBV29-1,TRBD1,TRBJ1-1,TGCAGCGTCGCGGCCGGGACAGCCAACACTGAAGCTTTCTTT,CSVAAGTANTEAFF
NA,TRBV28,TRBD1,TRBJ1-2,TGTGCCAGCCTACCGACCGGGACAGTCTATGGCTACACCTTC,CASLPTGTVYGYTF
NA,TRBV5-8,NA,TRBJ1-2,TGTGCCAGCAGCTTAGGACAGAACCTTGAGTATGGCTACACCTTC,CASSLGQNLEYGYTF
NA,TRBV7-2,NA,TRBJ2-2,TGTGCCAGCAGCTTATGGCTAGCGAGGCGGACCGGGGAGCTGTTTTTT,CASSLWLARRTGELFF
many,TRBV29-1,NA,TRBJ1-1,TGCAGCGTCCCAGACTTAACTGAAGCTTTCTTT,CSVPDLTEAFF
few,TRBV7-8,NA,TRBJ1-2,TGTGCCAGCAGCCCCAGTGTCACCTCCTATGGCTACACCTTC,CASSPSVTSYGYTF
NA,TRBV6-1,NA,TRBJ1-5,TGTGCCAGCAGTTCTAGCTCGGGCGGCAATCAGCCCCAGCATTTT,CASSSSSGGNQPQHF
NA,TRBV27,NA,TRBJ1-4,TGTGCCAGCCGACCTTCCTCCGGGTTAAATGAAAAACTGTTTTTT,CASRPSSGLNEKLFF
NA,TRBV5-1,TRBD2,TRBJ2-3,TGCGCCAGCAGCTCCGGACTAGCGGGGGGCCCGATCACAGATACGCAGTATTTT,CASSSGLAGGPITDTQYF
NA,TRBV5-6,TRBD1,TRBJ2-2,TGTGCCAGCAGCTCCGACAGGGGACGAACCGGGGAGCTGTTTTTT,CASSSDRGRTGELFF
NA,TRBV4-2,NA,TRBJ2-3,TGTGCCAGCAGCCCTGGCGGCGGGGTGAGCACAGATACGCAGTATTTT,CASSPGGGVSTDTQYF
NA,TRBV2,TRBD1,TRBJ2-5,TGTGCCAGCAGTGAAAGGGACAGGGGTGGGACCCAGTACTTC,CASSERDRGGTQYF
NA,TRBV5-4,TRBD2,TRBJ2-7,TGTGCCAGCAGCTCGGGACTAGCGACGCACGAGCAGTACTTC,CASSSGLATHEQYF
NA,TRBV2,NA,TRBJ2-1,TGTGCCAGCTCGCCTTACAATGAGCAGTTCTTC,CASSPYNEQFF
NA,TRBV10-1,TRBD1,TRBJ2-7,TGCGCCAGCAGCCGGGACAGGGGGCTCGAGCAGTACTTC,CASSRDRGLEQYF
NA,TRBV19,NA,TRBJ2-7,TGTGCCAGTAGTGTGGAGCCCCACTACGAGCAGTACTTC,CASSVEPHYEQYF
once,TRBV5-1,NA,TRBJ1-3,TGCGCCAGCAGCACCGACGGTGGAAACACCATATATTTT,CASSTDGGNTIYF
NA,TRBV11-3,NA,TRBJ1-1,TGTGCCAGCAGCTTGTTCAGGGGAACTGAAGCTTTCTTT,CASSLFRGTEAFF
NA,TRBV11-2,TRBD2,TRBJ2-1,TGTGCCAGCAGCCGGGAGGGCCGGGGTAATGAGCAGTTCTTC,CASSREGRGNEQFF
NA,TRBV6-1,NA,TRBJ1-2,TGTGCCAGCAGTGTTTCTGGGAACTATGGCTACACCTTC,CASSVSGNYGYTF